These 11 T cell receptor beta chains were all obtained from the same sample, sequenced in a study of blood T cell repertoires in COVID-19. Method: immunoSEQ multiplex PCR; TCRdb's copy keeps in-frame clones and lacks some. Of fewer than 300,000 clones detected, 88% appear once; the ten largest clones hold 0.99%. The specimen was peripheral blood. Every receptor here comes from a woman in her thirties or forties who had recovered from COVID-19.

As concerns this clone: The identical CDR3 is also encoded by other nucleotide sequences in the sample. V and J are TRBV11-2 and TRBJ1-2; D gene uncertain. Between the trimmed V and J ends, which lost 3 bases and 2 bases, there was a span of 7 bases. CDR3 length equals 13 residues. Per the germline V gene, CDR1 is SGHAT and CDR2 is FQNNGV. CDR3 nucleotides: TGTGCCAGCAGCTTGGGAGCGAACTATGGCTACACCTTC. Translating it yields CASSLGANYGYTF.

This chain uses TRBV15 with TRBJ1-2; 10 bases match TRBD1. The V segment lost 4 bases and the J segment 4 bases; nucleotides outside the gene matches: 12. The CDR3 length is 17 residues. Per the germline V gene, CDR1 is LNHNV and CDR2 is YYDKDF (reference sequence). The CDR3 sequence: CATSTLDRDRGIYGYTF. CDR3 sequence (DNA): TGTGCCACCAGCACCTTGGACCGGGACAGGGGAATCTATGGCTACACCTTC.

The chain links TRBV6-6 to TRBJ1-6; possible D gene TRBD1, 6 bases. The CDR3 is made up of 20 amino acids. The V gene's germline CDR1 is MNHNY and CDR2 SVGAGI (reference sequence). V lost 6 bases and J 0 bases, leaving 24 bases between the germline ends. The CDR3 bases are TGTGCCAGCAGCTCTGCCGGGGGGGGCCAAGGTGGCTCCTATAATTCACCCCTCCACTTT. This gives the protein CASSSAGGGQGGSYNSPLHF.

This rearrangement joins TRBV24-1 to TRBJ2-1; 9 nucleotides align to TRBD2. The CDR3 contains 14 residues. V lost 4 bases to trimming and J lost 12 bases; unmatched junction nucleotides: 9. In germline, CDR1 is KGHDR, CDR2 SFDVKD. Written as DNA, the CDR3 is TGTGCCACCAGTGACCCCGGGACTAGCCTGGGGCAGTTCTTC. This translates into CATSDPGTSLGQFF.

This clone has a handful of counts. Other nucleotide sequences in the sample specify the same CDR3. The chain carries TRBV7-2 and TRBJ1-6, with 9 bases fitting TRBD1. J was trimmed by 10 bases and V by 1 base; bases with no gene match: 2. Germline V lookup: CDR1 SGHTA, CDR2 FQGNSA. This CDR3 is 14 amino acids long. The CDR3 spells CASSLGQGGSPLHF. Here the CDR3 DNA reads TGTGCCAGCAGCTTAGGACAGGGGGGCTCACCCCTCCACTTT.

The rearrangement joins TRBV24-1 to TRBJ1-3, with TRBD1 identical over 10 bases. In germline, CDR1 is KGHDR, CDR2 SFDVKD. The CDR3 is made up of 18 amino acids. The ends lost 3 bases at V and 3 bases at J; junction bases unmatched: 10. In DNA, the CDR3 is TGTGCCACCAGTGATCCCCGGGACAGGGGACTGGATGGAAACACCATATATTTT. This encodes CATSDPRDRGLDGNTIYF.

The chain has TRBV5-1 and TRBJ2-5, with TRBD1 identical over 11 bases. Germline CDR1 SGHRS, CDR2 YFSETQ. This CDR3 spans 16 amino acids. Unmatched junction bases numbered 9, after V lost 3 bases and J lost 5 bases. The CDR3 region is CASSWTGQGVRETQYF. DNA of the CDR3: TGCGCCAGCAGCTGGACGGGACAGGGGGTGAGGGAGACCCAGTACTTC. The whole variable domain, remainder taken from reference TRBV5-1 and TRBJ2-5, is KAGVTQTPRYLIKTRGQQVTLSCSPISGHRSVSWYQQTPGQGLQFLFEYFSETQRNKGNFPGRFSGRQFSNSRSEMNVSTLELGDSALYLCASSWTGQGVRETQYFGPGTRLLVL.

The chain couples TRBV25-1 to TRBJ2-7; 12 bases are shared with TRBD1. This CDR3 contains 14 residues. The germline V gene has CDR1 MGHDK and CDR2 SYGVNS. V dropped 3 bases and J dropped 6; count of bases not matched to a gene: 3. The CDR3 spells CASSDGTGGFEQYF. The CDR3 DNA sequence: TGTGCCAGCAGTGACGGGACAGGGGGCTTCGAGCAGTACTTC.

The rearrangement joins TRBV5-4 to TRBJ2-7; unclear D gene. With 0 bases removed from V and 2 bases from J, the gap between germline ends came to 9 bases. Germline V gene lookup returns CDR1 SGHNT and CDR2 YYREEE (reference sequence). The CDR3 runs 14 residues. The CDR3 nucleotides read TGTGCCAGCAGCTTGGCCGAGGCCCCCTACGAGCAGTACTTC. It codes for CASSLAEAPYEQYF.

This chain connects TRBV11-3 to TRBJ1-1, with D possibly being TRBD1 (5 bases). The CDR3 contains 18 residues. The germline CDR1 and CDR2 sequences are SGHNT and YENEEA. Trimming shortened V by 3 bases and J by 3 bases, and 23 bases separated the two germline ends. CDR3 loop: CASSFGGDGAGWYTEAFF. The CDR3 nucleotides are TGTGCCAGCAGCTTCGGGGGGGACGGGGCAGGGTGGTACACTGAAGCTTTCTTT.

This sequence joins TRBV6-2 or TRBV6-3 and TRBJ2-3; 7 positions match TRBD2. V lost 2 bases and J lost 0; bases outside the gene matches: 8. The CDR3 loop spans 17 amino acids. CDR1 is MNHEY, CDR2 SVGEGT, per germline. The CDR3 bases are TGTGCCAGCAGTTACCCCCTGGGCGGGGGAAGCACAGATACGCAGTATTTT. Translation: CASSYPLGGGSTDTQYF.